This note documents a single T cell receptor beta chain sequence. The data stem from a study of memory CD4+ T cells and cytomegalovirus serostatus. For the study at large: This sample comes from healthy Belgian adults, eight or nine CMV seropositive, 24 seronegative.

Single viable CD3+CD4+CD8-CD45RO+ cells were sorted as the memory CD4+ T cells. Serostatus was set by detecting CMV pp150, pp28, p38, p52 IgG. Total CD4+ T cells were enriched by CD4 positive selection. CDR1 is SGHTA, CDR2 FQGNSA, per germline. CDR3 length equals 14 residues. V gave up 3 bases and J gave up 5 bases; unmatched junction bases: 2. The protocol was immunoSEQ multiplex PCR, while the TCRdb copy is restricted to in-frame clones and leaves out a portion. This table holds about 82,000 clones, 65% to 85% found once. Material: memory CD4+ T cells from blood. J is TRBJ1-2 and V is TRBV7-2; 11 bases fit TRBD1. The source of this sequence is an adult in good health and CMV-seronegative. Here the CDR3 DNA reads TGTGCCAGCAGCTTGGACAGGGGGCTTTATGGCTACACCTTC. As protein: CASSLDRGLYGYTF.